The sequence of this T cell receptor beta chain was determined in a study of cytomegalovirus exposure and HLA in healthy donors. Study overall: A subsequent analysis reported that the 100 to 150 validation repertoires were produced on the same platform that had also been used for the 666 first-cohort repertoires. Overall study results and limits: As was reported, the classifier diagnosed cytomegalovirus status with high specificity and sensitivity. Three CMV-associated chains were confirmed in vitro to be specific for CMV antigens. TCR clusters originating in the first cohort tended to co-occur in the 120 validation repertoires, according to a later analysis.

The assay was immunoSEQ multiplex PCR, and TCRdb's table has in-frame clones only and misses some. This sample has over 150,000 clones, with roughly 90% found just once. The germline V gene encodes CDR1 SGHTA and CDR2 FQGTGA. The CDR3 extends over 13 amino acids. V dropped 6 bases and J dropped 3 bases, with 11 bases sitting between them. Comments on this clone: Its antigen remains unidentified.

This chain connects TRBV7-3 to TRBJ2-5, with TRBD2 as a possible D gene (7 bases). What was sequenced was PBMCs. This TCR was recovered from a man aged 18 to 29 in good health and CMV-seropositive. Here the CDR3 DNA reads TGTGCCAGCAGAAAAGGGGGGGAAGAGACCCAGTACTTC. It codes for CASRKGGEETQYF.